Detailed here is one T cell receptor beta chain. What it recognizes is unknown. The study profiled TCR beta VDJ and CDR3 using genomic DNA as template. TCRdb analysed the reads with MiXCR anew, one entry per CDR3 protein. The sample records about 190,000 distinct CDR3 sequences, roughly half being singletons. Germline CDR1 LNHNV, CDR2 YYDKDF (reference sequence). V lost 0 bases, J lost 6 bases, and 18 bases lay in between. This CDR3 is 16 amino acids long. The data belong to a study of CD8+CD57+ T cells in acquired aplastic anemia. Study at large: The mean DNA yield obtained from sorted CD4+ and CD8+ cells came to approximately 3.2 ug. For CD4+ cells, healthy donors had an average of about 10.8 million reads.

Overall study results and limits: Found in both controls and patients were around 29 CD8+ CDR3 sequences.

This chain links TRBV15 with TRBJ2-7; D not certain. The sample taken for sequencing was sorted CD4+, CD8+, or CD8+CD57+ T cells (not recorded which) from PBMCs. The sequence derives from a human donor in good health, serving as a control. The CDR3 is CATSRDLISNAPEQYF. In nucleotides, the CDR3 is TGTGCCACCAGCAGAGATCTAATATCAAACGCCCCCGAGCAGTACTTC.